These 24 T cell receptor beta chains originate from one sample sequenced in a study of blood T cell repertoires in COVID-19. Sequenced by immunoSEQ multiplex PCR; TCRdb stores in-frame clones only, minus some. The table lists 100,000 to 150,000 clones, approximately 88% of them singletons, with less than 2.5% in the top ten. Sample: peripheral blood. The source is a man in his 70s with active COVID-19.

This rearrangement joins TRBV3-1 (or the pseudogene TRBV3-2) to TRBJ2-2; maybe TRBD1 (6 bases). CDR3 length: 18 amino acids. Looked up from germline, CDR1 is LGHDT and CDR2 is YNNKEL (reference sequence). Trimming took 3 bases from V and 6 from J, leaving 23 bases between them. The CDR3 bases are TGTGCCAGCAGCCACTACACATCCAGGGGTGGGGGTGCCGGGGAGCTGTTTTTT. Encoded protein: CASSHYTSRGGGAGELFF.

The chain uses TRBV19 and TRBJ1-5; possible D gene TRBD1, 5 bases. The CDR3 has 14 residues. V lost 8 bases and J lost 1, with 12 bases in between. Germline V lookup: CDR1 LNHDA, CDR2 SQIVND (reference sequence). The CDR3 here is CASVRDSSNQPQHF. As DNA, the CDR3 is TGTGCCAGTGTAAGGGACTCGAGCAATCAGCCCCAGCATTTT.

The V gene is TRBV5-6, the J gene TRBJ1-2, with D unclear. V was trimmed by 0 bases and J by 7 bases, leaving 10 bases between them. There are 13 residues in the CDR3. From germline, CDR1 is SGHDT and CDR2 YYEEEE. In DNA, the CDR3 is TGTGCCAGCAGCTTGGTCAGACCGGGTGGCTACACCTTC. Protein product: CASSLVRPGGYTF.

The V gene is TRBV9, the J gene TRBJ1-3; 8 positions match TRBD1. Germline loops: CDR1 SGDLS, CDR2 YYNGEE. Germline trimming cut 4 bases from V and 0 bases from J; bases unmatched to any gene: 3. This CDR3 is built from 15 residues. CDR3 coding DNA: TGTGCCAGCAGCAGCACAGGGGGCTCTGGAAACACCATATATTTT. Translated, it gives CASSSTGGSGNTIYF. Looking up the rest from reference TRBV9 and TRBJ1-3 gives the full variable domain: DSGVTQTPKHLITATGQRVTLRCSPRSGDLSVYWYQQSLDQGLQFLIQYYNGEERAKGNILERFSAQQFPDLHSELNLSSLELGDSALYFCASSSTGGSGNTIYFGEGSWLTVV.

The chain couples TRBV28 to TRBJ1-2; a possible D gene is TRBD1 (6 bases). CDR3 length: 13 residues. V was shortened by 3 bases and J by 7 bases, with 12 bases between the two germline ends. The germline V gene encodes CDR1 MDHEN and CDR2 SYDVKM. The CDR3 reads CASSLGGAPGYTF. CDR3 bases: TGTGCCAGCAGTTTGGGGGGGGCCCCTGGCTACACCTTC.

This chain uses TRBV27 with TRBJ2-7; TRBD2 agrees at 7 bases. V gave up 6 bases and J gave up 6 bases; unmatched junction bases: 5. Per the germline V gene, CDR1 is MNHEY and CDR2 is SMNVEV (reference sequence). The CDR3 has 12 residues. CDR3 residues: CASSDIAGEQYF. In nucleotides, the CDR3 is TGTGCCAGCAGCGATATAGCGGGCGAGCAGTACTTC.

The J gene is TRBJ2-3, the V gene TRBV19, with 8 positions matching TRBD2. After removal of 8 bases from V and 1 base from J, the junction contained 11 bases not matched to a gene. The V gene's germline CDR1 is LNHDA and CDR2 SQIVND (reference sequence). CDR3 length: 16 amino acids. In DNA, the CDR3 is TGTGCCAGTCCTCGGGGGGGGACAAACCGCACAGATACGCAGTATTTT. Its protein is CASPRGGTNRTDTQYF.

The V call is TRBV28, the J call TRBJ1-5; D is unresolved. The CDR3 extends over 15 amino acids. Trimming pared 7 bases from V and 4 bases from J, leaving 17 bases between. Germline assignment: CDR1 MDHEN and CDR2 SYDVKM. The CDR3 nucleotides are TGTGCCAGCACCCCGGAGGGATTAGGAAATCAGCCCCAGCATTTT. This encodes CASTPEGLGNQPQHF.

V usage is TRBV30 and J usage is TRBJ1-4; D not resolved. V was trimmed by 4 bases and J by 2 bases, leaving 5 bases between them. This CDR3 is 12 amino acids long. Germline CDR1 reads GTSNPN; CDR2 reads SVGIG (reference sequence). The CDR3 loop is CAWTRTNEKLFF. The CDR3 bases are TGTGCCTGGACGAGGACTAATGAAAAACTGTTTTTT.

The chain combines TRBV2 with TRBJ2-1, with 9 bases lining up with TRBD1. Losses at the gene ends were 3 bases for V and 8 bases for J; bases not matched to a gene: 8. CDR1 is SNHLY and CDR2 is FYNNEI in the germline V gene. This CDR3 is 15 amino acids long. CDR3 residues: CASSETGQGFDEQFF. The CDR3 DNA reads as TGTGCCAGCAGTGAGACGGGACAGGGTTTCGATGAGCAGTTCTTC.

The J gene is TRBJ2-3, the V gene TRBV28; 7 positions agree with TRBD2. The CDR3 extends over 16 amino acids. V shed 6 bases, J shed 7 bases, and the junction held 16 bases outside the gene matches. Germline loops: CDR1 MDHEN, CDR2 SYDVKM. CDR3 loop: CASSSPGRESPYTQYF. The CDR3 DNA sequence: TGTGCCAGCAGCTCCCCGGGGAGGGAGAGTCCATATACGCAGTATTTT.

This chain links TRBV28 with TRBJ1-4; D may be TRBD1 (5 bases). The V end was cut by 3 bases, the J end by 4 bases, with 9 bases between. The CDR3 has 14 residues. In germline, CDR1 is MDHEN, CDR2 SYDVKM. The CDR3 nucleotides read TGTGCCAGCAGTTTCGGGGGTATTAATGAAAAACTGTTTTTT. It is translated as CASSFGGINEKLFF.

CDR3 in amino acids: CASSVARTSGRPSTGELFF. DNA for the CDR3: TGTGCCAGCAGCGTAGCTAGGACTAGCGGGAGGCCTAGCACCGGGGAGCTGTTTTTT. This chain connects TRBV9 to TRBJ2-2, with TRBD2 matching 14 bases. The CDR3 loop spans 19 amino acids. Germline assignment: CDR1 SGDLS and CDR2 YYNGEE. V trimming: 0 bases; J trimming: 4 bases; junction bases outside the gene matches: 8. Full variable domain (rest looked up from reference TRBV9 and TRBJ2-2): DSGVTQTPKHLITATGQRVTLRCSPRSGDLSVYWYQQSLDQGLQFLIQYYNGEERAKGNILERFSAQQFPDLHSELNLSSLELGDSALYFCASSVARTSGRPSTGELFFGEGSRLTVL.

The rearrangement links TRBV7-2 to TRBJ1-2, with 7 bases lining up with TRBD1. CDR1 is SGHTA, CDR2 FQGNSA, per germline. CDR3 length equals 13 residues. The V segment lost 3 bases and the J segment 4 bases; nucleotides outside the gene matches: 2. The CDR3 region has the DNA TGTGCCAGCAGCTTGGGACAGTTCTATGGCTACACCTTC. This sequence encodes CASSLGQFYGYTF.

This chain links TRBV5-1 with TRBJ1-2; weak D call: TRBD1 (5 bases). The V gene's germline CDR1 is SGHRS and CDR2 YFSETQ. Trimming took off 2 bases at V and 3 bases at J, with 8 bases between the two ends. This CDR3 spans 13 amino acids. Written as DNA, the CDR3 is TGCGCCAGCAGCTTCCAGGGTTACTATGGCTACACCTTC. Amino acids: CASSFQGYYGYTF.

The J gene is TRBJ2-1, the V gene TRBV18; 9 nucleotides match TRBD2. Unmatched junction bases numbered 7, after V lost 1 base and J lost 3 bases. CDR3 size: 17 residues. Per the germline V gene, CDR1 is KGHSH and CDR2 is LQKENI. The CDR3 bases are TGTGCCAGCTCACCACGATCGACTAGCGGAAACTACAATGAGCAGTTCTTC. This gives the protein CASSPRSTSGNYNEQFF.

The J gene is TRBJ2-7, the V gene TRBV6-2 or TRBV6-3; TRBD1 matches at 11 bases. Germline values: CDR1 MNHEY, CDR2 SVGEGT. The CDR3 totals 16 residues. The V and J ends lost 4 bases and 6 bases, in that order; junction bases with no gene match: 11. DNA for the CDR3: TGTGCCAGCAGTTCCCCTGCCACGGGGACAGGGGGCGAGCAGTACTTC. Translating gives CASSSPATGTGGEQYF.

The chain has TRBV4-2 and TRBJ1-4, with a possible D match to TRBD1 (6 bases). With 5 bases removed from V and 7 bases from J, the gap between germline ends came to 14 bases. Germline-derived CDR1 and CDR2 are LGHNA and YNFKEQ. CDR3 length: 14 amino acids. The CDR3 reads CASSSGTSREKLFF. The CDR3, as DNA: TGTGCCAGCAGCTCCGGGACATCTCGTGAAAAACTGTTTTTT.

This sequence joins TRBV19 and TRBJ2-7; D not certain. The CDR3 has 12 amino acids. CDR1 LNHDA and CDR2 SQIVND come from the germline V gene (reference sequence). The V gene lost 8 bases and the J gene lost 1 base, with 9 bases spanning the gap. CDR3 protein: CASSEFSYEQYF. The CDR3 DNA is TGTGCCAGTTCGGAGTTTTCCTACGAGCAGTACTTC.

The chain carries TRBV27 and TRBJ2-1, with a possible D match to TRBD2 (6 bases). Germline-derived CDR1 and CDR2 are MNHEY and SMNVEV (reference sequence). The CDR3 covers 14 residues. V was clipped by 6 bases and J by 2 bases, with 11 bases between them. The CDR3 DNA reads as TGTGCCAGCAGGGGGGGACCACCCTACAATGAGCAGTTCTTC. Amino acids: CASRGGPPYNEQFF.

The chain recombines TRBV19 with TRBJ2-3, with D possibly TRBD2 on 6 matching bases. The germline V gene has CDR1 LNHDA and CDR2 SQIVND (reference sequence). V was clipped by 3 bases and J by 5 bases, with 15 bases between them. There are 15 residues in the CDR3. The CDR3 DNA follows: TGTGCCAGTAGTATCTTACCGGGAGAGGAAGATACGCAGTATTTT. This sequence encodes CASSILPGEEDTQYF. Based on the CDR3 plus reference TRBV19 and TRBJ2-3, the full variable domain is DGGITQSPKYLFRKEGQNVTLSCEQNLNHDAMYWYRQDPGQGLRLIYYSQIVNDFQKGDIAEGYSVSREKKESFPLTVTSAQKNPTAFYLCASSILPGEEDTQYFGPGTRLTVL.

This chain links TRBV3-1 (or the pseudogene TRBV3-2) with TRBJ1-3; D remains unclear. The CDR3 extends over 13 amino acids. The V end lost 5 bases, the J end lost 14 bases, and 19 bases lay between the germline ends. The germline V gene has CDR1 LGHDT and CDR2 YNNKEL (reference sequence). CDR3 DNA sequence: TGTGCCAGCAGCGCATCACGATCCGGGAACCTATATTTT. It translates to CASSASRSGNLYF.

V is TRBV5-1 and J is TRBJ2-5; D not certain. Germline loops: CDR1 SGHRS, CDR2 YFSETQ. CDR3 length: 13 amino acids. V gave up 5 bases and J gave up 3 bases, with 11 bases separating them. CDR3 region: CASSLTSEETQYF. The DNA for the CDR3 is TGCGCCAGCAGTTTGACGTCAGAAGAGACCCAGTACTTC.

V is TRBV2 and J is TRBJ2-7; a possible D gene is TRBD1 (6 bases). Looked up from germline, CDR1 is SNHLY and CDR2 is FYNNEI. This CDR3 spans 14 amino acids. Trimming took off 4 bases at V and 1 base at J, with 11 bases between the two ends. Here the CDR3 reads CASSGQVISYEQYF. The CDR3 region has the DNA TGTGCCAGCAGTGGACAGGTTATATCCTACGAGCAGTACTTC.